This T cell receptor (beta chain) was recorded in a study of T cell changes during pregnancy in multiple sclerosis. Method: immunoSEQ multiplex PCR; TCRdb's copy keeps in-frame clones and lacks some. This sample has some 21,000 clones; roughly 90% occur once, and the top ten carry 5.3%. CDR3 size: 15 residues. The V gene lost 6 bases and the J gene lost 0 bases, with 15 bases spanning the gap. CDR1 SQVTM and CDR2 ANQGSEA come from the germline V gene. The sample here was CD8+ T cells from peripheral blood mononuclear cells, taken in the second trimester of pregnancy. The V call is TRBV29-1, the J call TRBJ2-1; D unclear. The TCR was taken from a female donor in good health, enrolled as a control in a pregnancy study. In DNA, the CDR3 is TGCAGCGTCTCCTCCGCGGAGAGCTCCTACAATGAGCAGTTCTTC. Translation: CSVSSAESSYNEQFF.